This T cell receptor (beta chain) derives from a study of shared T cell receptors in the human thymus. This clone is a singleton in its sample. This CDR3 region has 15 residues. V was pared by 0 bases and J by 3 bases, with 11 bases between. Germline values: CDR1 LGHNA, CDR2 YNFKEQ. Generated by immunoSEQ multiplex PCR, the TCRdb table keeps only in-frame clones and is missing some. The table includes about 500,000 clones, roughly 74% detected once. This sample also appeared in a second study, on human thymus T cells. From that second work: The donors were infants in Finland with congenital heart defects, otherwise immunologically healthy. Thymic tissue was derived from resections collected during corrective heart surgery. Thymic and blood repertoires appeared to show biased V and J gene usage. Thymic repertoires from unrelated individuals overlapped highly, related research reported.

The receptor comes from a boy in the first two years of life with a congenital heart defect. V and J are TRBV4-2 and TRBJ1-2; D uncertain. Sequenced material: thymocytes. The chain's CDR3 is CASSQDKLSHYGYTF. CDR3 DNA: TGTGCCAGCAGCCAAGATAAGCTGAGCCACTATGGCTACACCTTC.